This T cell receptor beta chain was identified during a study of blood T cell repertoires in COVID-19. At the level of the study: Material from acute and convalescent COVID-19 was sourced from the United States, Italy and Spain.

Trimming removed 4 bases from V and 3 bases from J, with 13 bases in between. Germline lookup yields CDR1 SGHVS and CDR2 FNYEAQ. This CDR3 spans 14 amino acids. Profiled with immunoSEQ multiplex PCR; TCRdb holds only in-frame clones, not every one. This sample has about 210,000 clones, with 75% to 90% found just once. Participants, roughly 18 to 90 years old, spanned about 26 US areas. Cohorts were determined from participant-reported clinical history. The study counted Cohort 3 donors as recovered given two negative PCRs, clearance, or symptom resolution. The clonotype originates from a man aged 40-55 years who had recovered from COVID-19. This sequence joins TRBV7-6 and TRBJ2-7; D is perhaps TRBD2 (5 bases). The sample was PBMCs or T cells enriched from blood (not recorded which). DNA of the CDR3: TGTGCCAGCAGCTCCGGACGGACTGGCTACGAGCAGTACTTC. As protein: CASSSGRTGYEQYF.